This TCR beta chain was profiled in a study of T cell responses to AZD1222 COVID-19 vaccine. Study-wide results and limits: A rise in Spike-specific TCR breadth and depth followed two AZD1222 doses. Close to half of all spike-specific TCRs reportedly target regions of the variants that are unmutated. Only a handful of AZD1222 recipients, more than 5 in all, had baseline seropositivity. Donors were chiefly white British, with a greater number of females, and clonal diversity was perhaps underestimated.

As for this clone: What it binds is unknown.

Clones were read by immunoSEQ multiplex PCR, and TCRdb kept only the in-frame ones, dropping some. The sample has about 270,000 clones; about 94% are singletons. The receptor's source is an adult who received the AZD1222 COVID-19 vaccine. This specimen was peripheral blood, taken 28 days after the second AZD1222 dose.

The DNA of the CDR3 is TGTGCCAGCAGATGGGACCAGACCCAGCATTTT. The encoded protein is CASRWDQTQHF. The genes are TRBV28 and TRBJ1-5; the D gene is possibly TRBD1 (5 bases). The CDR3 runs 11 residues. V shed 6 bases and J shed 11 bases, with 11 bases lying between them. CDR1 is MDHEN, CDR2 SYDVKM, per germline.